Presented here are 25 T cell receptor beta chains from one specimen sequenced in a study of response to subunit inactivated influenza vaccine (dated by TCRdb to the late 2010s). Library prep was done by RT-PCR. Sequencing used an Illumina HiSeq 2500. TCRdb trimmed the raw reads at Q25, called clones with MiXCR and kept productive beta chains. Records with the same CDR3 protein are collapsed into one entry carrying the most frequent genes and DNA. Present in this sample are around 540,000 distinct CDR3 sequences, 12% of which were seen just once. The top ten clonotypes cover about 9.4% of the sample. The material was PBMCs from blood, obtained on the day of vaccination. Receptor source: a man in his fifties who received an inactivated influenza vaccine. Donor details come from another sample of the same person, matched by shared clones.

This clonotype has a count of ten or more. This sequence joins TRBV20-1 and TRBJ2-1; D unclear. The CDR3 runs 11 residues. Germline V CDR1 and CDR2: DFQATT, SNEGSKA (reference sequence). Trimming removed 5 bases at V and 3 bases at J, with 5 bases between. The CDR3 is CSAGYYNEQFF. CDR3 DNA: TGCAGTGCTGGGTACTACAATGAGCAGTTCTTC.

This clonotype has more than one count but fewer than ten. The gene calls are TRBV29-1 and TRBJ2-5; D not certain. The CDR3 sequence is 12 residues long. V gave up 3 bases and J gave up 2 bases, with 7 bases separating them. Germline V gives CDR1 SQVTM, CDR2 ANQGSEA. DNA of the CDR3: TGCAGCGTTGATGCCTTACAAGAGACCCAGTACTTC. Protein: CSVDALQETQYF.

In its sample, this clonotype was seen many times. J is TRBJ1-2 and V is TRBV4-3; no reliable D call. The CDR3 runs 15 residues. V dropped 0 bases and J dropped 1 base, with 9 bases sitting between them. CDR1 and CDR2 from the germline V gene are LGHNA and YSLEER. The CDR3 bases are TGCGCCAGCAGCCAAGATACGGTCGTTAACTATGGCTACACCTTC. Residues: CASSQDTVVNYGYTF.

This clonotype turned up a few times. The V and J genes are TRBV7-2 and TRBJ1-1; 7 bases agree with TRBD1. J lost 1 base, V lost 4 bases, and 3 bases had no gene match. CDR1 is SGHTA, CDR2 FQGNSA, per germline. The CDR3 totals 14 residues. The CDR3 DNA reads TGTGCCAGCAGCTCCCACAGGGGGAACACTGAAGCTTTCTTT. Translated: CASSSHRGNTEAFF.

This clonotype was seen a few times. The chain carries TRBV2 and TRBJ1-6, with 8 bases that match TRBD1. This CDR3 contains 14 residues. Germline-derived CDR1 and CDR2 are SNHLY and FYNNEI. V shed 6 bases, J shed 9 bases, and the junction held 7 bases outside the gene matches. The DNA of the CDR3 is TGTGCCAGCAGCGCCGACAGGGGTAGTTCACCCCTCCACTTT. Residues: CASSADRGSSPLHF.

The V call is TRBV5-1, the J call TRBJ2-3, with 7 bases identical to TRBD1. V was pared by 2 bases and J by 4 bases, with 7 bases of the junction left unmatched. Germline V lookup: CDR1 SGHRS, CDR2 YFSETQ. The CDR3 contains 15 residues. The CDR3 DNA follows: TGCGCCAGCAGCTTATCACAGGGGAGCGCAGATACGCAGTATTTT. Translating gives CASSLSQGSADTQYF.

The chain uses TRBV5-1 and TRBJ2-7; no firm D call. CDR3 size: 13 residues. V lost 0 bases and J lost 5, with 9 bases in between. Germline lookup yields CDR1 SGHRS and CDR2 YFSETQ. The CDR3 is CASSLEGYNEQYF. CDR3 bases: TGCGCCAGCAGCTTGGAAGGGTACAACGAGCAGTACTTC.

This clonotype occurred a few times. The J gene is TRBJ2-3, the V gene TRBV5-1; D gene unclear. Deletions cut 4 bases from V and 4 bases from J, with 16 bases between. CDR3 size: 15 residues. Germline V gives CDR1 SGHRS, CDR2 YFSETQ. The CDR3: CASSLGPASADTQYF. In DNA form, the CDR3 reads TGCGCCAGCAGCCTCGGACCGGCCAGCGCAGATACGCAGTATTTT. The variable domain in full, with the rest retrieved from reference TRBV5-1 and TRBJ2-3, is KAGVTQTPRYLIKTRGQQVTLSCSPISGHRSVSWYQQTPGQGLQFLFEYFSETQRNKGNFPGRFSGRQFSNSRSEMNVSTLELGDSALYLCASSLGPASADTQYFGPGTRLTVL.

This clonotype was detected a few times. V usage is TRBV7-9 and J usage is TRBJ1-2; D is unresolved. The length of the CDR3 is 15 residues. V was clipped by 0 bases and J by 8 bases, with 16 bases between them. Germline CDR1 is SEHNR and CDR2 is FQNEAQ (reference sequence). Written as DNA, the CDR3 is TGTGCCAGCAGCTTAGCTGAATCCATCGGTGGAGGCTACACCTTC. Its protein is CASSLAESIGGGYTF.

The V gene is TRBV5-1, the J gene TRBJ2-5; TRBD1 matches 9 bases. Unmatched junction bases numbered 28, after V lost 4 bases and J lost 3 bases. CDR3 length: 22 amino acids. Germline V CDR1 and CDR2: SGHRS, YFSETQ. The CDR3 protein is CASSKRPGTGSFGQGMEETQYF. CDR3 nucleotides: TGCGCCAGCAGCAAACGTCCCGGGACAGGGAGCTTTGGCCAAGGAATGGAAGAGACCCAGTACTTC.

The V gene is TRBV7-6, the J gene TRBJ2-5; a weak D match, TRBD2 (5 bases). The CDR3 has 16 residues. The V gene lost 6 bases and the J gene lost 0 bases, with 17 bases spanning the gap. CDR1 and CDR2 (germline): SGHVS, FNYEAQ. Here the CDR3 DNA reads TGTGCCAGCAGTCCGATAGGAGGACGGAACCAAGAGACCCAGTACTTC. This translates into CASSPIGGRNQETQYF.

This clonotype was recorded a few times. CDR3 sequence reads: CASSTGTGLNEQFF. DNA for the CDR3: TGTGCCAGCAGTACCGGGACAGGGCTGAATGAGCAGTTCTTC. This sequence joins TRBV2 and TRBJ2-1, with TRBD1 identical over 9 bases. This CDR3 comprises 14 residues. CDR1 and CDR2 (germline): SNHLY, FYNNEI. V was clipped by 5 bases and J by 7 bases; unmatched bases: 6.

This clonotype occurred a few times. CDR3 DNA sequence: TGCGCCAGCAGCGCTATTGGGGCTGGTAGAGATACGCAGTATTTT. As protein: CASSAIGAGRDTQYF. This chain joins TRBV5-1 and TRBJ2-3, with D perhaps matching TRBD1 (5 bases). The germline gives CDR1 SGHRS, CDR2 YFSETQ. The CDR3 loop spans 15 amino acids. V lost 4 bases and J lost 5, with 17 bases in between.

J is TRBJ1-2 and V is TRBV4-3, with 12 bases identical to TRBD1. This CDR3 has 14 residues. Germline CDR1 is LGHNA and CDR2 is YSLEER. Germline trimming cut 3 bases from V and 6 bases from J; bases unmatched to any gene: 2. CDR3 coding DNA: TGCGCCAGCAGCCAGGGACAGGGGGCGAATGGCTACACCTTC. Its translation: CASSQGQGANGYTF.

The chain combines TRBV20-1 with TRBJ2-3, with a tentative D call TRBD2 (5 bases). The CDR3 loop spans 15 amino acids. CDR1 is DFQATT and CDR2 is SNEGSKA in the germline V gene (reference sequence). V was shortened by 0 bases and J by 4 bases, with 14 bases between the two germline ends. CDR3 amino acids: CSARDWGELPDTQYF. The CDR3 DNA reads as TGCAGTGCTAGAGATTGGGGAGAATTGCCAGATACGCAGTATTTT.

V and J are TRBV15 and TRBJ2-3; 12 bases are a match to TRBD2. CDR3 length equals 17 residues. Germline V gives CDR1 LNHNV, CDR2 YYDKDF (reference sequence). Trimming took 3 bases from V and 5 from J; bases not matched to a gene: 9. CDR3 DNA: TGTGCCACCAGCAGGGCCGGGACTAGCGGGTTTGGAGATACGCAGTATTTT. Translating it yields CATSRAGTSGFGDTQYF.

This clonotype was counted many times. The chain employs TRBV7-9 and TRBJ2-1; D may be TRBD1 or TRBD2 (5 bases each). The CDR3 extends over 14 amino acids. The V and J ends lost 4 bases and 5 bases respectively, with 12 bases between them. Germline CDR1 is SEHNR and CDR2 is FQNEAQ (reference sequence). The CDR3: CASSSTPGHNEQFF. CDR3 bases: TGTGCCAGCAGCTCAACTCCGGGGCACAATGAGCAGTTCTTC.

This clonotype was found a few times. The chain couples TRBV14 to TRBJ1-6; D not certain. The CDR3 has 12 amino acids. The V and J ends lost 1 base and 7 bases respectively, with 2 bases between them. Germline-derived CDR1 and CDR2 are SGHDN and FVKESK. Here the CDR3 DNA reads TGTGCCAGCAGCCAAGCAAATTCACCCCTCCACTTT. Translation: CASSQANSPLHF.

This chain uses TRBV4-3 with TRBJ1-4; D is ambiguous. The V end was cut by 1 base, the J end by 6 bases, with 12 bases between. CDR3 length: 15 residues. CDR1 and CDR2 (germline): LGHNA, YSLEER. Written as DNA, the CDR3 is TGCGCCAGCAGCCAAGTGGGATGGTCAGATGAAAAACTGTTTTTT. Translation: CASSQVGWSDEKLFF.

This clonotype was picked up a small number of times. The V and J genes are TRBV10-2 and TRBJ2-3; TRBD2 matches 7 bases. V shed 4 bases and J 4 bases; nucleotides not matched to a gene: 8. CDR3 length: 15 residues. Per the germline V gene, CDR1 is WSHSY and CDR2 is SAAADI. CDR3 amino acids: CASSALAVGADTQYF. CDR3 nucleotides: TGCGCCAGCAGTGCCCTAGCGGTGGGGGCAGATACGCAGTATTTT.

In its sample, this clonotype was seen many times. This chain uses TRBV11-2 with TRBJ1-1; D is unresolved. Trimming removed 2 bases from V and 1 base from J, with 11 bases in between. This CDR3 contains 15 residues. Germline values: CDR1 SGHAT, CDR2 FQNNGV. CDR3 DNA: TGTGCCAGCAGCTTATTGCCACAGTCGAACACTGAAGCTTTCTTT. Translation gives CASSLLPQSNTEAFF.

The chain joins TRBV4-2 to TRBJ2-1, with 7 bases that match TRBD2. The CDR3 is 18 residues long. Germline CDR1 is LGHNA and CDR2 is YNFKEQ. Germline trimming cut 1 base from V and 7 bases from J; bases unmatched to any gene: 16. The CDR3 DNA sequence: TGTGCCAGCAGCCAAGTGATGATGGGGGAGGGCCTGTGGAATGAGCAGTTCTTC. It translates to CASSQVMMGEGLWNEQFF.

The chain employs TRBV12-3 or TRBV12-4 and TRBJ1-2, with D possibly TRBD1 on 6 matching bases. This CDR3 spans 15 amino acids. Deletions cut 8 bases from V and 2 bases from J, with 18 bases between. DNA of the CDR3: TGTGCCAGCGCTCTCGGGACACCGAGCAACTATGGCTACACCTTC. Its translation is CASALGTPSNYGYTF.

CDR3 residues: CASSQETVNTEAFF. The CDR3 DNA reads as TGTGCCAGCAGCCAAGAAACGGTGAACACTGAAGCTTTCTTT. The chain recombines TRBV3-1 with TRBJ1-1; no definite D call. The CDR3 has 14 residues. Germline V gene sequence: CDR1 LGHDT, CDR2 YNNKEL (reference sequence). V shed 0 bases and J shed 0 bases, with 5 bases lying between them.

The rearrangement links TRBV3-1 to TRBJ2-2; D is ambiguous. Germline CDR1 and CDR2: LGHDT and YNNKEL (reference sequence). V lost 2 bases and J 6 bases, leaving 10 bases between the germline ends. The CDR3 is 14 amino acids. As DNA, the CDR3 is TGTGCCAGCAGCCAAAGGAAGAATTCCGGGGAGCTGTTTTTT. Translation: CASSQRKNSGELFF.